Following are 23 T cell receptor beta chains from one sample sequenced in a study of T cell responses to AZD1222 COVID-19 vaccine. TCRdb's copy holds only in-frame clones and misses some; the assay was immunoSEQ multiplex PCR. Among 86,000 or so clones listed, under 95% were seen once. The starting material was peripheral blood, obtained 28 days after the second AZD1222 dose. These receptor sequences come from an adult who received the AZD1222 COVID-19 vaccine.

The gene calls are TRBV12-3 or TRBV12-4 and TRBJ1-2; D is possibly TRBD1 (5 bases). The V and J ends lost 5 bases and 6 bases respectively, with 7 bases between them. This CDR3 is 11 amino acids long. The CDR3 sequence: CASSIGDGYTF. In DNA form, the CDR3 reads TGTGCCAGCAGTATAGGGGATGGCTACACCTTC.

This chain links TRBV12-5 with TRBJ2-5; possibly TRBD2 for D (5 bases). This CDR3 spans 13 amino acids. The germline gives CDR1 LGHNT, CDR2 FRNRAP. V lost 6 bases and J 5 bases, leaving 13 bases between the germline ends. The CDR3 nucleotides are TGTGCTAGTGGGCGGGCCCCGGTGGAGACCCAGTACTTC. Its translation: CASGRAPVETQYF.

This clone was detected only once. The rearrangement links TRBV2 to TRBJ1-5; D remains ambiguous. The length of the CDR3 is 15 residues. V shed 3 bases and J shed 2 bases, with 11 bases lying between them. The V gene's germline CDR1 is SNHLY and CDR2 FYNNEI. In DNA form, the CDR3 reads TGTGCCAGCAGTGATTACGGGGTCCGCAATCAGCCCCAGCATTTT. Protein product: CASSDYGVRNQPQHF.

The chain carries TRBV15 and TRBJ1-1; the D gene is possibly TRBD1 (5 bases). Germline CDR1 reads LNHNV; CDR2 reads YYDKDF (reference sequence). The CDR3 covers 15 residues. V lost 0 bases to trimming and J lost 4 bases, with 12 bases between them. The chain's CDR3 is CATSRDLGGGTEAFF. The CDR3 DNA reads as TGTGCCACCAGCAGAGATCTGGGGGGGGGCACTGAAGCTTTCTTT.

The chain uses TRBV5-1 and TRBJ2-1, with 13 positions matching TRBD2. This CDR3 has 17 residues. The V gene end was trimmed by 0 bases and the J gene end by 8 bases; junction bases not matched to a gene: 8. Looked up from germline, CDR1 is SGHRS and CDR2 is YFSETQ. CDR3 in amino acids: CASSLAPTSGGADEQFF. CDR3 nucleotides: TGCGCCAGCAGCTTGGCCCCCACTAGCGGGGGGGCCGATGAGCAGTTCTTC.

The chain joins TRBV28 to TRBJ1-5; unclear D gene. The CDR3 covers 17 residues. Germline assignment: CDR1 MDHEN and CDR2 SYDVKM. Between the trimmed V and J ends, which lost 6 bases and 2 bases, there was a span of 20 bases. The CDR3 protein is CASSPLIAPWGNQPQHF. The CDR3 DNA reads as TGTGCCAGCAGCCCCCTAATAGCGCCCTGGGGCAATCAGCCCCAGCATTTT.

This clone was seen more than once but under ten times. CDR3 nucleotides: TGTGCCACCAGTGACGGGACAGGGCCTTATGGCTACACCTTC. It translates to CATSDGTGPYGYTF. V is TRBV24-1 and J is TRBJ1-2, with 9 bases identical to TRBD1. This CDR3 comprises 14 residues. Losses at the gene ends were 4 bases for V and 5 bases for J; bases not matched to a gene: 4. Germline V gene sequence: CDR1 KGHDR, CDR2 SFDVKD.

The J gene is TRBJ1-2, the V gene TRBV20-1; D is ambiguous. CDR1 is DFQATT, CDR2 SNEGSKA, per germline (reference sequence). The V and J ends lost 6 bases and 5 bases respectively, with 10 bases between them. The CDR3 is made up of 11 amino acids. DNA for the CDR3: TGCAGTGCCCAAGAGCCTTATGGCTACACCTTC. Translating it yields CSAQEPYGYTF.

The rearrangement joins TRBV27 to TRBJ2-2; D is ambiguous. The CDR3 covers 13 residues. The V gene's germline CDR1 is MNHEY and CDR2 SMNVEV (reference sequence). V lost 5 bases to trimming and J lost 5 bases, with 9 bases between them. CDR3 sequence reads: CASSTPRTGELFF. CDR3 nucleotides: TGTGCCAGCAGTACCCCTAGGACCGGGGAGCTGTTTTTT.

V is TRBV27 and J is TRBJ2-7; 10 bases are a match to TRBD1. The CDR3 contains 16 residues. V lost 1 base, J lost 3 bases, and 6 bases stayed unmatched. CDR1 is MNHEY and CDR2 is SMNVEV in the germline V gene (reference sequence). The CDR3 is CASSLWTGTGDYEQYF. CDR3 nucleotides: TGTGCCAGCAGTTTATGGACCGGGACAGGGGACTACGAGCAGTACTTC.

The chain is built from TRBV28 and TRBJ2-7; D is undetermined. The V end was cut by 0 bases, the J end by 4 bases, with 1 base between. The CDR3 covers 11 residues. Germline loops: CDR1 MDHEN, CDR2 SYDVKM. The CDR3 loop reads CASSLWYEQYF. In DNA form, the CDR3 reads TGTGCCAGCAGTTTATGGTACGAGCAGTACTTC. Supplemented by reference TRBV28 and TRBJ2-7, the full variable domain reads DVKVTQSSRYLVKRTGEKVFLECVQDMDHENMFWYRQDPGLGLRLIYFSYDVKMKEKGDIPEGYSVSREKKERFSLILESASTNQTSMYLCASSLWYEQYFGPGTRLTVT.

The chain couples TRBV11-1 to TRBJ1-1; D remains ambiguous. There are 15 residues in the CDR3. V was clipped by 3 bases and J by 1 base, with 12 bases between them. CDR1 and CDR2 (germline): SGHAT, FQDESV (reference sequence). The CDR3 protein is CASSFSMAGNTEAFF. The DNA of the CDR3 is TGTGCCAGCAGCTTCTCTATGGCAGGGAACACTGAAGCTTTCTTT.

This clone was seen a few times. This chain joins TRBV30 and TRBJ1-5; the D gene is possibly TRBD1 (6 bases). Germline CDR1 is GTSNPN and CDR2 is SVGIG (reference sequence). The CDR3 totals 19 residues. Trimming stripped 2 bases from V and 0 bases from J, with 23 bases between. CDR3 residues: CAWSRSPRSGDYSNQPQHF. For the CDR3, the DNA is TGTGCCTGGAGTCGTAGCCCCCGATCAGGGGATTATAGCAATCAGCCCCAGCATTTT.

The CDR3 DNA is TGTGCCAGCAGGGGCCAGGAATTCTATGGCTACACCTTC. It specifies CASRGQEFYGYTF. This sequence joins TRBV6-5 and TRBJ1-2; D remains unclear. The length of the CDR3 is 13 residues. The V end was cut by 6 bases, the J end by 4 bases, with 12 bases between. Germline assignment: CDR1 MNHEY and CDR2 SVGAGI.

This chain connects TRBV5-1 to TRBJ2-7, with 8 bases that match TRBD1. This CDR3 is 14 amino acids long. The V segment lost 0 bases and the J segment 6 bases; nucleotides outside the gene matches: 5. Germline CDR1 and CDR2: SGHRS and YFSETQ. The chain's CDR3 is CASSLGTGNSEQYF. The CDR3 region has the DNA TGCGCCAGCAGCTTGGGGACAGGGAATTCCGAGCAGTACTTC.

The V call is TRBV2, the J call TRBJ1-1, with D tentatively TRBD1 (6 bases). Germline values: CDR1 SNHLY, CDR2 FYNNEI. The length of the CDR3 is 14 residues. V lost 6 bases and J lost 4, with 15 bases in between. The CDR3 nucleotides read TGTGCCAGCAGCGTACAGGGAAGGCGCACTGAAGCTTTCTTT. Amino acids: CASSVQGRRTEAFF. Combining the CDR3 with reference TRBV2 and TRBJ1-1 gives the whole variable domain EPEVTQTPSHQVTQMGQEVILRCVPISNHLYFYWYRQILGQKVEFLVSFYNNEISEKSEIFDDQFSVERPDGSNFTLKIRSTKLEDSAMYFCASSVQGRRTEAFFGQGTRLTVV.

V gene TRBV7-8 combines with J gene TRBJ2-2, with D possibly being TRBD2 (5 bases). V gave up 2 bases and J gave up 3 bases, with 13 bases separating them. Per germline, CDR1 SGHVS and CDR2 FQNEAQ. This CDR3 is built from 16 residues. CDR3: CASSLLGSWDTGELFF. Here the CDR3 DNA reads TGTGCCAGCAGCTTATTAGGGAGCTGGGACACCGGGGAGCTGTTTTTT.

This rearrangement joins TRBV5-1 to TRBJ2-5; tentatively, D is TRBD1 (5 bases). The CDR3 totals 13 residues. Trimming removed 2 bases at V and 5 bases at J, with 10 bases between. The germline V gene encodes CDR1 SGHRS and CDR2 YFSETQ. As DNA, the CDR3 is TGCGCCAGCAGCTTTACAGGTCCGGAGACCCAGTACTTC. It is translated as CASSFTGPETQYF.

This clone showed up just once. V and J are TRBV7-9 and TRBJ1-6; TRBD1 matches 7 bases. Trimming took 5 bases from V and 14 from J; bases not matched to a gene: 3. Germline CDR1 and CDR2: SEHNR and FQNEAQ (reference sequence). The CDR3 has 11 residues. The CDR3 sequence is CASSLGQALHF. The CDR3 coding sequence is TGTGCCAGCAGCCTCGGACAGGCCCTCCACTTT.

In this sample, this clone turned up once. The V and J genes are TRBV18 and TRBJ1-1; TRBD1 aligns across 10 bases. Germline CDR1 is KGHSH and CDR2 is LQKENI. Trimming took 4 bases from V and 4 from J; bases not matched to a gene: 6. This CDR3 spans 15 amino acids. The CDR3 reads CASSLSGQGSTEAFF. The CDR3 DNA reads as TGTGCCAGCTCACTCTCGGGACAGGGGAGCACTGAAGCTTTCTTT.

In its sample, this clone was seen once. The CDR3 is CASSFMGHNYEQYF. CDR3 nucleotide sequence: TGTGCCAGCAGCTTTATGGGACACAACTACGAGCAGTACTTC. The chain combines TRBV5-6 with TRBJ2-7; weak D call: TRBD1 (6 bases). The CDR3 length is 14 residues. Germline assignment: CDR1 SGHDT and CDR2 YYEEEE. V lost 2 bases and J lost 3, with 12 bases in between.

This clone has only one observation. CDR3 in DNA: TGCGCCAGCAGTGAGTCGACAGGGATGAACACCGGGGAGCTGTTTTTT. Translating it yields CASSESTGMNTGELFF. This chain joins TRBV10-1 and TRBJ2-2; 7 bases match TRBD1. CDR3 size: 16 residues. V lost 0 bases and J lost 1; bases outside the gene matches: 2. Germline V gives CDR1 WNHNN, CDR2 SYGVQD (reference sequence).

This chain's CDR3 is CASSLDVRATNEKLFF. The DNA of the CDR3 is TGTGCCAGCAGCCTAGACGTGAGGGCAACTAATGAAAAACTGTTTTTT. The V and J genes are TRBV3-1 (or the pseudogene TRBV3-2) and TRBJ1-4; no definite D call. CDR3 length: 16 residues. Trimming pared 4 bases from V and 0 bases from J, leaving 12 bases between. Looked up from germline, CDR1 is LGHDT and CDR2 is YNNKEL (reference sequence).